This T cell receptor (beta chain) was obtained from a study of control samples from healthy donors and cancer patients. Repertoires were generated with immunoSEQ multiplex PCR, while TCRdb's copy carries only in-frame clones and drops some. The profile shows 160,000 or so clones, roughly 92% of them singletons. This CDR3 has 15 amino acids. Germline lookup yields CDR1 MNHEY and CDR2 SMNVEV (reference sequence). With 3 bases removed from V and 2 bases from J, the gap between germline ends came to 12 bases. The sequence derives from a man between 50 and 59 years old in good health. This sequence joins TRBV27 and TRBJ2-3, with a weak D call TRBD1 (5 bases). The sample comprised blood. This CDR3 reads CASSFWGEITDTQYF. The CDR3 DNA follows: TGTGCCAGCAGTTTCTGGGGCGAGATCACAGATACGCAGTATTTT.